Sequencing of this TCR beta chain was carried out in a study of blood T cell repertoires in COVID-19 (dated by TCRdb to about 2020). For context, the study as a whole: Samples covering the acute and convalescent phases of COVID-19 were provided by collaborators in the United States, Italy and Spain. The repertoires were released in a freely available public database intended as a resource for research on the immune response to SARS-CoV-2. The samples were drawn from the first 160 participants of the ongoing ImmuneRACE study and from some 1,300 subjects provided by 6 global collaborators. The material from the prospective study consisted of cDNA or gDNA derived from T cells, B-cell-depleted T cells, or PBMCs. Deeply sampled blood TCRbeta repertoires from subjects exposed to, actively infected with, or recovered from COVID-19 were included in the dataset. The sample metadata nearly always contained a de-identified subject ID, COVID-19 status, age in years and sex. HLA class I and class II types, where available, came from metadata supplied by the sample provider rather than from assay-based typing.

Collaborating institutions collected whole blood in K2EDTA tubes following their own protocols. For TCRbeta analysis, collaborators shipped samples as frozen whole blood, isolated PBMCs, or DNA extracted from either of those sample types. This clone appeared a few times. Its antigen is unknown. No quality values exist for individual bases; no much larger clone is one base distant. TCRbeta CDR3 regions were amplified from genomic DNA by means of the immunoSEQ Assay, a bias-controlled multiplex PCR. The paper's data handling went like this. The number of nucleated cells in each sample was estimated by amplification of reference gene primers within the assay. To quantify the absolute abundance of each unique TCRbeta CDR3 rearrangement, sequence reads were collapsed and filtered. For each sample, productive Simpson clonality was calculated as the square root of Simpson's diversity index across productive rearrangements. TCRdb retrieved this table from immuneACCESS and kept in-frame rearrangements only. Not all clones are present; in checked studies, unresolved V genes account for under half, and no reason is known for the remainder. That table furnishes V, J and clone size, whereas the DNA furnished D and trimming. Counted in this sample were tens of thousands of clones; about 86% of them appeared once. Approximately 3.7% of the sample is held by the ten biggest clonotypes.

V sheds 11 bases and J sheds 0 bases, leaving 8 bases between their ends. From cysteine to phenylalanine, the CDR3 is 13 amino acids long. This entry keeps only the CDR3 DNA: 39 bases, framed from base 1. According to the germline V gene (reference sequence), CDR1 reads LNHDA and CDR2 reads SQIVND. Points the paper makes about the study in general: The amount of clinical and demographic metadata varied by source and participant and was provided uncurated.

The source is a man in his fifties with acute or convalescent COVID-19. Material: peripheral blood. The chain uses TRBV19 and TRBJ2-6; the best D guess is TRBD1, with 5 bases matching. The CDR3 reads as follows: CAGAISGANVLTF. In nucleotide form, the sequence is TGTGCCGGGGCTATCTCTGGGGCCAACGTCCTGACTTTC. The full variable domain, with segments outside the CDR3 supplied by the reference TRBV19 and TRBJ2-6 proteins, appears as DGGITQSPKYLFRKEGQNVTLSCEQNLNHDAMYWYRQDPGQGLRLIYYSQIVNDFQKGDIAEGYSVSREKKESFPLTVTSAQKNPTAFYLCAGAISGANVLTFGAGSRLTVL.